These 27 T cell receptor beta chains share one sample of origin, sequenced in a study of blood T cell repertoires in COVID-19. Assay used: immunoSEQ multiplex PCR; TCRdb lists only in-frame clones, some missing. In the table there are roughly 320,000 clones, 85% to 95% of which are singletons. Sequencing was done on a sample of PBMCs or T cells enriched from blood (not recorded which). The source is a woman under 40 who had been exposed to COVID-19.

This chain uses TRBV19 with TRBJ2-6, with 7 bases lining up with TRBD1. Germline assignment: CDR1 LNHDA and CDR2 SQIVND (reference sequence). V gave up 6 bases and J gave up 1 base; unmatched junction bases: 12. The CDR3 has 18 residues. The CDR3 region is CASSPGTDLLSGANVLTF. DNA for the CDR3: TGTGCCAGTAGCCCTGGGACAGATTTACTTTCTGGGGCCAACGTCCTGACTTTC.

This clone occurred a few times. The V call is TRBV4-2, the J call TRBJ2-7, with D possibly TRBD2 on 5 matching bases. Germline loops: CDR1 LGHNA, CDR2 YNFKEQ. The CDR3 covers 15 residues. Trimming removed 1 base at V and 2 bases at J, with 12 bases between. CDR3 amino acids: CASSQGAGGPYEQYF. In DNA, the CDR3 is TGTGCCAGCAGCCAAGGGGCGGGTGGTCCCTACGAGCAGTACTTC.

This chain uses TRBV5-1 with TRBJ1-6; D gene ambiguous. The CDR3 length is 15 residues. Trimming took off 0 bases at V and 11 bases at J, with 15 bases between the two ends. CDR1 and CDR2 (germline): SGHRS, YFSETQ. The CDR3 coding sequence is TGCGCCAGCAGCTTGGGTGACCTAGTCGGGACACCCCTCCACTTT. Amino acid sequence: CASSLGDLVGTPLHF. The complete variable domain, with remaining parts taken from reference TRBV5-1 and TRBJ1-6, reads KAGVTQTPRYLIKTRGQQVTLSCSPISGHRSVSWYQQTPGQGLQFLFEYFSETQRNKGNFPGRFSGRQFSNSRSEMNVSTLELGDSALYLCASSLGDLVGTPLHFGNGTRLTVT.

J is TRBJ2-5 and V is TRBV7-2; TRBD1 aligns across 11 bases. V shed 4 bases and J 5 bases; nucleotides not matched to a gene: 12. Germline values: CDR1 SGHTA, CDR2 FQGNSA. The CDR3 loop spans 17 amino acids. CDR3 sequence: CASSSRHRTGGGETQYF. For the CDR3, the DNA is TGTGCCAGCAGCTCCAGACACCGGACAGGGGGCGGGGAGACCCAGTACTTC.

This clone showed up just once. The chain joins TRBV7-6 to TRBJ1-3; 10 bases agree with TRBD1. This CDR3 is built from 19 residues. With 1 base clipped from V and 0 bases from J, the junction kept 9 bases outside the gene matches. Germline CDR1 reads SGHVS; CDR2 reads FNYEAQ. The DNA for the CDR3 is TGTGCCAGCAGCTTAGGACAGGGGGCGCGGACGGTCTCTGGAAACACCATATATTTT. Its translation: CASSLGQGARTVSGNTIYF.

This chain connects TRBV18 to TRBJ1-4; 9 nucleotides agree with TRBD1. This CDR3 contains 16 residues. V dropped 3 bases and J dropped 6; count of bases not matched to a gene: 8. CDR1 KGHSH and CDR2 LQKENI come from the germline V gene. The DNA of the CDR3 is TGTGCCAGCTCACCCTGGGATGGGGACAGGGATGAAAAACTGTTTTTT. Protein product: CASSPWDGDRDEKLFF.

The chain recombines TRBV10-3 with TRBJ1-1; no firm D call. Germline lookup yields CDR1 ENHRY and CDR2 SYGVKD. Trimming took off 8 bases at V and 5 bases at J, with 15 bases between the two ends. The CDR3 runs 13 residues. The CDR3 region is CAILSVAGTEAFF. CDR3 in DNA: TGTGCCATCCTCTCCGTGGCGGGGACTGAAGCTTTCTTT.

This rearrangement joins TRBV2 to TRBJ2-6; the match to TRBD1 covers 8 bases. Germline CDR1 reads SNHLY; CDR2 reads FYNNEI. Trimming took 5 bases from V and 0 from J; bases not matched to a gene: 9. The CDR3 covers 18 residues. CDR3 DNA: TGTGCCAGCAGTCTCTTACAGGGGGGCAACTCTGGGGCCAACGTCCTGACTTTC. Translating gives CASSLLQGGNSGANVLTF. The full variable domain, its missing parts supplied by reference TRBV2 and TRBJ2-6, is EPEVTQTPSHQVTQMGQEVILRCVPISNHLYFYWYRQILGQKVEFLVSFYNNEISEKSEIFDDQFSVERPDGSNFTLKIRSTKLEDSAMYFCASSLLQGGNSGANVLTFGAGSRLTVL.

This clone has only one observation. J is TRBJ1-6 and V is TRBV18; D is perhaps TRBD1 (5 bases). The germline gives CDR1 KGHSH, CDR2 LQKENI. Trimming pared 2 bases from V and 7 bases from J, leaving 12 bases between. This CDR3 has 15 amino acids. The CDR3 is CASSPGAGRNSPLHF. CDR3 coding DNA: TGTGCCAGCTCACCAGGGGCAGGGAGGAATTCACCCCTCCACTTT.

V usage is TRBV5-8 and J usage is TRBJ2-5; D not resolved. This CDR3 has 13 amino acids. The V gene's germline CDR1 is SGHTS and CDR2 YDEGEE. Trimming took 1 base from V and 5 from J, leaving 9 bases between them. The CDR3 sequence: CASSLSPRETQYF. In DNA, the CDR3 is TGTGCCAGCAGCTTGTCCCCACGGGAGACCCAGTACTTC.

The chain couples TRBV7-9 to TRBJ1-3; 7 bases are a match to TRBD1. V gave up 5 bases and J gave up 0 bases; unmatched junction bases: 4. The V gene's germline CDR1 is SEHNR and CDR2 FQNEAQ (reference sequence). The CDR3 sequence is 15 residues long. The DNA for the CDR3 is TGTGCCAGCAGCCAGACAGGGTTCTCTGGAAACACCATATATTTT. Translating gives CASSQTGFSGNTIYF.

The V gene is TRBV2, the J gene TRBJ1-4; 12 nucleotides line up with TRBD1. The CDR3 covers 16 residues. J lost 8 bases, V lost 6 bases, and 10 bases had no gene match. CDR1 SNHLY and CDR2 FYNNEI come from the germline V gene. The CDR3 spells CASRGPGTGGAEKLFF. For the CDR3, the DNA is TGTGCCAGCAGAGGACCCGGGACAGGGGGCGCGGAAAAACTGTTTTTT.

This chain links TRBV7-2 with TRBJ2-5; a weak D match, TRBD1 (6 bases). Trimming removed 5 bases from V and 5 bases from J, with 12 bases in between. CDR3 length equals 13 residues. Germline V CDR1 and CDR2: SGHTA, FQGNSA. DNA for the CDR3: TGTGCCAGCAGCCACAGGGTCGGGGAGACCCAGTACTTC. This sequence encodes CASSHRVGETQYF.

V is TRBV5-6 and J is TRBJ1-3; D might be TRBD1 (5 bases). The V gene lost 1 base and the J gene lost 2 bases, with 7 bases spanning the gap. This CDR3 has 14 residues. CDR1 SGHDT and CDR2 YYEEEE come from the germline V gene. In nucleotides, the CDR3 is TGTGCCAGCAGCTTGCACAGGACTGGAAACACCATATATTTT. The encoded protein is CASSLHRTGNTIYF.

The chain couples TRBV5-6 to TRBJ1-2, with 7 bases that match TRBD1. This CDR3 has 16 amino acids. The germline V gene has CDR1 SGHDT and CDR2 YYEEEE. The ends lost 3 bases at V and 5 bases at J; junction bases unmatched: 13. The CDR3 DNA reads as TGTGCCAGCAGCTGGGCTCGGGACAGAAATCAATATGGCTACACCTTC. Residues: CASSWARDRNQYGYTF.

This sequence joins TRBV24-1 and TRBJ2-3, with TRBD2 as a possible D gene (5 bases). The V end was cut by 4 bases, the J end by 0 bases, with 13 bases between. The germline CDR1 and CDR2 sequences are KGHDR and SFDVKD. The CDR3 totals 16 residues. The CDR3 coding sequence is TGTGCCACCAGTGAGCTAAGAGCGGACAGCACAGATACGCAGTATTTT. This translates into CATSELRADSTDTQYF.

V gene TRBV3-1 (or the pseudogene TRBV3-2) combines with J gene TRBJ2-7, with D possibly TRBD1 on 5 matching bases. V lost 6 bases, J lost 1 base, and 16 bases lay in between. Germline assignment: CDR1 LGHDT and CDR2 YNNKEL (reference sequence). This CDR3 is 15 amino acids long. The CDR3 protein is CASRLPPDTSYEQYF. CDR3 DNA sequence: TGTGCCAGCAGGCTCCCCCCGGACACGTCCTACGAGCAGTACTTC.

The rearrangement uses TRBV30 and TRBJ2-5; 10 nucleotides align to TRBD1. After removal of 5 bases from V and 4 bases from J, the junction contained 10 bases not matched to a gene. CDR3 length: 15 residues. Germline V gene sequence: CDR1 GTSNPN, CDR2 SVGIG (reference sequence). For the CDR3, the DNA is TGTGCCTGGCGTCAGACAGGGGGCTTTGGAGAGACCCAGTACTTC. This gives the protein CAWRQTGGFGETQYF.

The CDR3 sequence is CASSYSLNGETQYF. DNA for the CDR3: TGTGCCAGCAGTTACTCACTAAATGGAGAGACCCAGTACTTC. The chain couples TRBV6-5 to TRBJ2-5; D remains ambiguous. CDR1 and CDR2 (germline): MNHEY, SVGAGI. Deletions cut 0 bases from V and 4 bases from J, with 9 bases between. The CDR3 extends over 14 amino acids.

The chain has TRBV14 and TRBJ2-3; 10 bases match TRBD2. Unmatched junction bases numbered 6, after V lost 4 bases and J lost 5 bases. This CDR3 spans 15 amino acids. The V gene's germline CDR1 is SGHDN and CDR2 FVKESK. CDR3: CASSRLAGAVDTQYF. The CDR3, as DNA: TGTGCCAGCAGCCGTCTAGCGGGGGCCGTAGATACGCAGTATTTT.

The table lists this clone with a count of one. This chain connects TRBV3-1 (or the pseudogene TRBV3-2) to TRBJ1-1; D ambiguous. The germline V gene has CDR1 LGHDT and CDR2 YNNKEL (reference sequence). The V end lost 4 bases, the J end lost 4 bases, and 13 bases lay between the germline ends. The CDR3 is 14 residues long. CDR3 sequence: CASSLSSRGTEAFF. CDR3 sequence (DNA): TGTGCCAGCAGCCTCAGCTCGAGAGGCACTGAAGCTTTCTTT.

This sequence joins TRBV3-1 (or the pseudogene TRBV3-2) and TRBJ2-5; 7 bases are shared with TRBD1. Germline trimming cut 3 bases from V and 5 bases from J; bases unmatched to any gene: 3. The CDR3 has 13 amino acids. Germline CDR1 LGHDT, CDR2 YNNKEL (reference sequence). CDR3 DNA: TGTGCCAGCAGCCAGAACAGGGGCGAGACCCAGTACTTC. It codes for CASSQNRGETQYF.

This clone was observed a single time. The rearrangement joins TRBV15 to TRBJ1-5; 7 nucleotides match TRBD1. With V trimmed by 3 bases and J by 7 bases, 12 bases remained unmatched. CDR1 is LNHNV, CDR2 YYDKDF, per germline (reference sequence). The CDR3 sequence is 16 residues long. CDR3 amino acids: CATSRLPSDRAQPQHF. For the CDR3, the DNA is TGTGCCACCAGCAGGCTACCCTCCGACAGGGCGCAGCCCCAGCATTTT.

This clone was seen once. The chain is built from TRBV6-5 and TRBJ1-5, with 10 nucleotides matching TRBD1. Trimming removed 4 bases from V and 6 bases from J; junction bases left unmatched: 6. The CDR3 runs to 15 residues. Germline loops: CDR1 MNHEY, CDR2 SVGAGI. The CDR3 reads CASSSDRGLSQPQHF. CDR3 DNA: TGTGCCAGCAGTTCCGACAGGGGGCTCAGTCAGCCCCAGCATTTT.

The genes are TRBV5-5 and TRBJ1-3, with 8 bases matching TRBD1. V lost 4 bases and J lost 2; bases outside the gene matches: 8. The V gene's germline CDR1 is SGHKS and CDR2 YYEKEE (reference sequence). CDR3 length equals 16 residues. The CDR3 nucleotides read TGTGCCAGCAGCCCGACGACAGGGGTCACTGGAAACACCATATATTTT. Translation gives CASSPTTGVTGNTIYF.

CDR3 nucleotides: TGTGCCAGCAGTGACCGGGAGATGAACGAGCAGTACTTC. Translated, it gives CASSDREMNEQYF. This chain uses TRBV6-1 with TRBJ2-7; D possibly corresponds to TRBD2 (6 bases). The CDR3 runs to 13 residues. The germline gives CDR1 MNHNS, CDR2 SASEGT. With 3 bases removed from V and 5 bases from J, the gap between germline ends came to 11 bases.

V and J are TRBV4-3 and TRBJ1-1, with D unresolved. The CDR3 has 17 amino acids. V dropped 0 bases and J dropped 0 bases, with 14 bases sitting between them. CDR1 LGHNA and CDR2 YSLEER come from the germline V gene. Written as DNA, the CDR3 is TGCGCCAGCAGCCAAGAACCCCTAGTATTGATGAACACTGAAGCTTTCTTT. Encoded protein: CASSQEPLVLMNTEAFF.